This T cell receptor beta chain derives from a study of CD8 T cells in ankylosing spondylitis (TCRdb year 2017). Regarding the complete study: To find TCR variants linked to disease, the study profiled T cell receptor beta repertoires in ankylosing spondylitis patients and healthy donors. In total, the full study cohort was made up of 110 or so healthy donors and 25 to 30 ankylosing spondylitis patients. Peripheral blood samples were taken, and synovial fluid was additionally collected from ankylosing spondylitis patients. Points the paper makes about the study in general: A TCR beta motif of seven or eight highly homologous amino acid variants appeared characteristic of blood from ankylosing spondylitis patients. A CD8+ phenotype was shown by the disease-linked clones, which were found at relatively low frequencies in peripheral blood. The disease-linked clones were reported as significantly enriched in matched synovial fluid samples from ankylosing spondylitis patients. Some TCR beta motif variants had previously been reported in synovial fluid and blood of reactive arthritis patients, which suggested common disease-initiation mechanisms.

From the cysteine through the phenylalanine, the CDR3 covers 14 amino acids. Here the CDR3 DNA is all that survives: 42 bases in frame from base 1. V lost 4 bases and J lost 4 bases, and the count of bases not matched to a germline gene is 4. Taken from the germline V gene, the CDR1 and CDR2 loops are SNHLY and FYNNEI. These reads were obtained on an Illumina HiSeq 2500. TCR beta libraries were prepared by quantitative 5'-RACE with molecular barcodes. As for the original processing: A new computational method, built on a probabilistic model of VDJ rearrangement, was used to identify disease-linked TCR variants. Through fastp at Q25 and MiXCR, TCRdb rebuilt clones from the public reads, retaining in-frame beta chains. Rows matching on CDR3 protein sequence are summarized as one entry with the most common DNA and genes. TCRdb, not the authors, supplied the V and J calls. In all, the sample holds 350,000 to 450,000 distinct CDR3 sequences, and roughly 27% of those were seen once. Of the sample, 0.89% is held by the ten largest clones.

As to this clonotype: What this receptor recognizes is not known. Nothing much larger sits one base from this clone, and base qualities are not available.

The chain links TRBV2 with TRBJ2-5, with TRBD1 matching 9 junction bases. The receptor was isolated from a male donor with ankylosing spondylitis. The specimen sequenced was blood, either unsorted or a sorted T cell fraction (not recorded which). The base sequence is TGTGCCAGCAGTGGAGGACAGGGGCCAGAGACCCAGTACTTC. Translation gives CASSGGQGPETQYF.